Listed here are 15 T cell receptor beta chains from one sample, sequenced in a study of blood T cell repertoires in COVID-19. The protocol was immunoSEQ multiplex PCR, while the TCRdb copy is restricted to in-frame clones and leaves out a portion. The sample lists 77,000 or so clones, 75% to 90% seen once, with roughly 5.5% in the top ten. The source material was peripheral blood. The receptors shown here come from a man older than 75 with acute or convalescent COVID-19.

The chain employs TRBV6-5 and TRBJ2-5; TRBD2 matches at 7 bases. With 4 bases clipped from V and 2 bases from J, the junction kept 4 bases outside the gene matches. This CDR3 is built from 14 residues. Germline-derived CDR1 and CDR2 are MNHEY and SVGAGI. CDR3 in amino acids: CASSWGGKQETQYF. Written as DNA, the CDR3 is TGTGCCAGCAGTTGGGGGGGAAAGCAAGAGACCCAGTACTTC.

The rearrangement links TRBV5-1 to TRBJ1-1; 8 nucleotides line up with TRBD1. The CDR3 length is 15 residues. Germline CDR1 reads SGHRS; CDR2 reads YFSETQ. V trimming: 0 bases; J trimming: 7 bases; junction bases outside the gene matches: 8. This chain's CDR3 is CASSLASDRAGEAFF. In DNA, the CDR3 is TGCGCCAGCAGCTTGGCCTCGGACAGGGCAGGTGAAGCTTTCTTT.

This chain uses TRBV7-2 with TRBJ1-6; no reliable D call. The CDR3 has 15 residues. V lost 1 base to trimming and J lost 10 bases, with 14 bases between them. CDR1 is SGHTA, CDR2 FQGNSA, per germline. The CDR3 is CASSLGGGIGSPLHF. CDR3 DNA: TGTGCCAGCAGCTTAGGTGGAGGAATAGGCTCACCCCTCCACTTT.

The CDR3 nucleotides are TGTGCCAGCAGTTGGACAGGGGTTACCGGGGAGCTGTTTTTT. Encoded protein: CASSWTGVTGELFF. The chain links TRBV6-5 to TRBJ2-2; 9 nucleotides match TRBD1. The germline V gene encodes CDR1 MNHEY and CDR2 SVGAGI. J was trimmed by 5 bases and V by 4 bases; bases with no gene match: 2. The CDR3 has 14 residues.

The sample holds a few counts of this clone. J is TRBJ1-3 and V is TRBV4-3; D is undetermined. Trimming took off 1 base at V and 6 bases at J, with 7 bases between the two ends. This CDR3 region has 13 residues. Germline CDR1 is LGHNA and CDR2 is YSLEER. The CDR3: CASSQALENTIYF. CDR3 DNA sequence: TGCGCCAGCAGCCAAGCTTTAGAAAACACCATATATTTT.

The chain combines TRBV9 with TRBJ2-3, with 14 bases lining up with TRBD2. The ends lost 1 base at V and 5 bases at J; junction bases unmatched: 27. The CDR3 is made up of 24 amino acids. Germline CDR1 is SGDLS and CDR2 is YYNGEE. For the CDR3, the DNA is TGTGCCAGCAGCGTAAGCCCCGGACTAGCGGGAGGACTAGCGGGGGGCCAGGTCGAAGATACGCAGTATTTT. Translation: CASSVSPGLAGGLAGGQVEDTQYF.

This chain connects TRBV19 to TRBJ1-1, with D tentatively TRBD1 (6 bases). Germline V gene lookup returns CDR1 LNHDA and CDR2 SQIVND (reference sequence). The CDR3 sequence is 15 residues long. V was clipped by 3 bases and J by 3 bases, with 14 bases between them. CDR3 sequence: CASSIPKTGHTEAFF. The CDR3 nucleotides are TGTGCCAGTAGTATCCCGAAAACAGGGCACACTGAAGCTTTCTTT.

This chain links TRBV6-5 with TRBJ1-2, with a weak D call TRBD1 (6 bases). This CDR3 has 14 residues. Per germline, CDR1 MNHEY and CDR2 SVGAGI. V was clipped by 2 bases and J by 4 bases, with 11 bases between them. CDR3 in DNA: TGTGCCAGCAGTTACGAAGGACAGTCCTATGGCTACACCTTC. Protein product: CASSYEGQSYGYTF.

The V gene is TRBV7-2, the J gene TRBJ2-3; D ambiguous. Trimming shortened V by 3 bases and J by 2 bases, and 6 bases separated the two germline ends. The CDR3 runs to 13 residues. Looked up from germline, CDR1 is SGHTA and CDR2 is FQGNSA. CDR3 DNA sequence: TGTGCCAGCAGCTTCCAACTCACAGATACGCAGTATTTT. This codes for CASSFQLTDTQYF.

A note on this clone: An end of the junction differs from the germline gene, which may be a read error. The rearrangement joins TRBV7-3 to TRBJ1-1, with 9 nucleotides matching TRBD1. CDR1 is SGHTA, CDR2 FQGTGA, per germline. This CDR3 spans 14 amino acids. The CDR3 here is CASSLGTAGQGILF. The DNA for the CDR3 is TGTGCCAGCAGCTTAGGAACTGCGGGACAGGGTATACTGTTT. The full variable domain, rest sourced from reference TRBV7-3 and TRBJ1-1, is GAGVSQTPSNKVTEKGKYVELRCDPISGHTALYWYRQSLGQGPEFLIYFQGTGAADDSGLPNDRFFAVRPEGSVSTLKIQRTERGDSAVYLCASSLGTAGQGILFGQGTRLTVV.

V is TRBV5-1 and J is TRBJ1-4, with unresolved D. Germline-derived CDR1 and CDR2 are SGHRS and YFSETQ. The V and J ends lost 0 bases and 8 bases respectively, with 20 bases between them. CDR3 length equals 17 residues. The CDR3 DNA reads TGCGCCAGCAGCTTGGGGGCCACGGGGAAGCCAAACGAAAAACTGTTTTTT. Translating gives CASSLGATGKPNEKLFF.

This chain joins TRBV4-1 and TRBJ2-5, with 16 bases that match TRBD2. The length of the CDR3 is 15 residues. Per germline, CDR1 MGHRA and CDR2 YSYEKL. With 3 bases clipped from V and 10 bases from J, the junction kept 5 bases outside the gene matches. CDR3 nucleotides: TGCGCCAGCAGCCAGGGACTAGCGGGGGGGCAAAACCAGTACTTC. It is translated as CASSQGLAGGQNQYF.

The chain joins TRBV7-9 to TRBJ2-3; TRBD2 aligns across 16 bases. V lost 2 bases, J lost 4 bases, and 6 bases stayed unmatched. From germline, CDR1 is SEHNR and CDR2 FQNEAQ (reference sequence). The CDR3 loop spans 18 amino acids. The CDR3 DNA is TGTGCCAGCAGCTTATCGGGACTAGCGGGGGGGAATGCAGATACGCAGTATTTT. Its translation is CASSLSGLAGGNADTQYF. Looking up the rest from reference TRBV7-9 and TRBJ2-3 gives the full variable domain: DTGVSQNPRHKITKRGQNVTFRCDPISEHNRLYWYRQTLGQGPEFLTYFQNEAQLEKSRLLSDRFSAERPKGSFSTLEIQRTEQGDSAMYLCASSLSGLAGGNADTQYFGPGTRLTVL.

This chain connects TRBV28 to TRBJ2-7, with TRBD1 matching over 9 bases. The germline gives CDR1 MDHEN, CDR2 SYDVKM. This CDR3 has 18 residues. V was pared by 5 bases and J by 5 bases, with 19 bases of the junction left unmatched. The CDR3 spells CASSTQQPGQGFWDEQYF. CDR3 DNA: TGTGCCAGCAGTACCCAACAACCGGGACAGGGTTTTTGGGACGAGCAGTACTTC.

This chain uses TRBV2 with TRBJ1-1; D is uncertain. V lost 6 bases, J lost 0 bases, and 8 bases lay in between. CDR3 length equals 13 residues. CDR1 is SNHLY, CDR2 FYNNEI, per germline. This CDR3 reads CASRELLNTEAFF. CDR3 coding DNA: TGTGCCAGCAGAGAACTCCTGAACACTGAAGCTTTCTTT.